Listed here are 27 T cell receptor beta chains from one sample, sequenced in a study of OX40 agonist ivuxolimab in advanced cancers. The repertoire was sequenced with immunoSEQ multiplex PCR; TCRdb's copy has only in-frame clones and lacks some. The repertoire holds roughly 96,000 clones, with under 90% as singletons. This material consisted of CD4+ or CD8+ T cells sorted from blood, taken in a trial of the OX40 agonist ivuxolimab. The receptor source for this set is an adult with an advanced solid tumor such as melanoma, head and neck, liver or kidney cancer.

The genes are TRBV2 and TRBJ1-4, with D maybe TRBD1 (6 bases). The CDR3 sequence is 14 residues long. Trimming removed 5 bases at V and 7 bases at J, with 14 bases between. Germline V gives CDR1 SNHLY, CDR2 FYNNEI. The CDR3 region has the DNA TGTGCCAGCAGTCTTAGGGGGGGAATTGAAAAACTGTTTTTT. Residues: CASSLRGGIEKLFF.

V usage is TRBV5-1 and J usage is TRBJ2-5; 13 bases fit TRBD2. This CDR3 spans 16 amino acids. Looked up from germline, CDR1 is SGHRS and CDR2 is YFSETQ. With 4 bases clipped from V and 5 bases from J, the junction kept 8 bases outside the gene matches. The CDR3: CASSTRLAGGGETQYF. The CDR3 DNA reads as TGCGCCAGCAGCACCAGACTAGCGGGAGGAGGGGAGACCCAGTACTTC. The complete variable domain, with remaining parts taken from reference TRBV5-1 and TRBJ2-5, reads KAGVTQTPRYLIKTRGQQVTLSCSPISGHRSVSWYQQTPGQGLQFLFEYFSETQRNKGNFPGRFSGRQFSNSRSEMNVSTLELGDSALYLCASSTRLAGGGETQYFGPGTRLLVL.

This chain connects TRBV18 to TRBJ2-7; D is unresolved. Germline V gene data show CDR1 as KGHSH and CDR2 as LQKENI. This CDR3 spans 13 amino acids. V was trimmed by 0 bases and J by 3 bases, leaving 6 bases between them. In DNA form, the CDR3 reads TGTGCCAGCTCACCACCGGGGTTCTACGAGCAGTACTTC. This sequence encodes CASSPPGFYEQYF.

The chain employs TRBV10-3 and TRBJ1-6; possible D gene TRBD1, 5 bases. CDR1 ENHRY and CDR2 SYGVKD come from the germline V gene. The CDR3 has 17 residues. V was shortened by 6 bases and J by 0 bases, with 15 bases between the two germline ends. The CDR3: CAISPRGESSYNSPLHF. The CDR3 nucleotides are TGTGCCATCAGCCCCCGGGGGGAGAGCTCCTATAATTCACCCCTCCACTTT.

This clone was recorded once. The chain joins TRBV7-2 to TRBJ2-7, with D unresolved. The CDR3 is made up of 12 amino acids. Between the trimmed V and J ends, which lost 3 bases and 3 bases, there was a span of 6 bases. CDR1 and CDR2 from the germline V gene are SGHTA and FQGNSA. The CDR3 DNA sequence: TGTGCCAGCAGCTTCCGGAGCTACGAGCAGTACTTC. Translated: CASSFRSYEQYF.

The rearrangement links TRBV5-1 to TRBJ2-4, with TRBD1 matching over 8 bases. Germline V gene sequence: CDR1 SGHRS, CDR2 YFSETQ. Trimming at V came to 4 bases and at J to 4 bases, leaving 4 bases not matched to a gene. The CDR3 consists of 14 residues. The DNA of the CDR3 is TGCGCCAGCAGCGCCGGGACAGGAAAAAACATTCAGTACTTC. Its translation is CASSAGTGKNIQYF.

About this clone: Sequence at one end of the junction differs from germline and may be a read error. The chain is built from TRBV5-1 and TRBJ2-2, with D uncertain. The V gene's germline CDR1 is SGHRS and CDR2 YFSETQ. This CDR3 comprises 15 residues. The CDR3 sequence: CASSLDPANSGELFF. The CDR3 coding sequence is TGCGCCAGCAGCTTAGATCCCGCGAACTCCGGGGAGCTGTTTTTT.

The J gene is TRBJ2-1, the V gene TRBV7-3; either TRBD1 or TRBD2 may supply D (5 bases each). Trimming removed 4 bases at V and 5 bases at J, with 18 bases between. CDR3 length: 16 amino acids. Germline V gene lookup returns CDR1 SGHTA and CDR2 FQGTGA. CDR3: CASSSPARGAHNEQFF. The CDR3 DNA follows: TGTGCCAGCAGCTCACCCGCGAGGGGAGCCCACAATGAGCAGTTCTTC.

This chain joins TRBV7-9 and TRBJ1-5, with D uncertain. Germline assignment: CDR1 SEHNR and CDR2 FQNEAQ (reference sequence). This CDR3 has 13 residues. Trimming left V 5 bases short and J 1 base short, with 6 bases between. The CDR3 DNA follows: TGTGCCAGCAGCCCCGGGAGCAATCAGCCCCAGCATTTT. Amino acid sequence: CASSPGSNQPQHF.

This chain uses TRBV12-2 with TRBJ2-5. TRBV12-2 corresponds to a pseudogene. The CDR3 totals 17 residues. CDR3 in DNA: TGTGCAAGTCGCTTCCGCGATCAAGGGACGGCAAAAGAGACCCAGTACTTC. Its translation is CASRFRDQGTAKETQYF.

The gene calls are TRBV27 and TRBJ1-1; TRBD1 might be the D (5 bases). Looked up from germline, CDR1 is MNHEY and CDR2 is SMNVEV (reference sequence). This CDR3 comprises 15 residues. V was shortened by 5 bases and J by 4 bases, with 17 bases between the two germline ends. CDR3: CASSPPEAGSTEAFF. The CDR3 DNA sequence: TGTGCCAGCAGTCCCCCCGAGGCAGGGAGCACTGAAGCTTTCTTT.

The V and J genes are TRBV4-3 and TRBJ2-1, with 10 nucleotides matching TRBD2. Germline V gene data show CDR1 as LGHNA and CDR2 as YSLEER. This CDR3 has 16 amino acids. The J segment lost 7 bases and the V segment lost 0 bases, leaving 6 bases of the junction unmatched. The CDR3 nucleotides are TGCGCCAGCAGCCAAGACCCGAGCGGGGGGGCGAATGAGCAGTTCTTC. This gives the protein CASSQDPSGGANEQFF.

CDR3 sequence reads: CAISESWAGTGELFF. The CDR3 DNA reads TGTGCCATCAGTGAGTCGTGGGCAGGGACCGGGGAGCTGTTTTTT. The chain has TRBV10-3 and TRBJ2-2; D perhaps matches TRBD1 (5 bases). The germline V gene has CDR1 ENHRY and CDR2 SYGVKD. V was pared by 0 bases and J by 5 bases, with 10 bases between. This CDR3 has 15 amino acids.

The V and J genes are TRBV5-1 and TRBJ1-1; unclear D gene. Germline V CDR1 and CDR2: SGHRS, YFSETQ. The CDR3 consists of 16 residues. The V and J ends lost 3 bases and 0 bases respectively, with 15 bases between them. CDR3 DNA: TGCGCCAGCAGCTCCCGGGAGTCGGGTCTGAACACTGAAGCTTTCTTT. This translates into CASSSRESGLNTEAFF.

The J gene is TRBJ1-5, the V gene TRBV27, with 10 bases lining up with TRBD1. V was pared by 2 bases and J by 3 bases, with 7 bases of the junction left unmatched. Looked up from germline, CDR1 is MNHEY and CDR2 is SMNVEV (reference sequence). CDR3 length: 17 amino acids. The CDR3, as DNA: TGTGCCAGCAGTTTAGGATGGACAGGGGGTTACAATCAGCCCCAGCATTTT. It is translated as CASSLGWTGGYNQPQHF.

The chain links TRBV30 to TRBJ1-1, with D possibly TRBD1 on 5 matching bases. The CDR3 is 13 residues long. The germline V gene has CDR1 GTSNPN and CDR2 SVGIG (reference sequence). V dropped 0 bases and J dropped 2 bases, with 7 bases sitting between them. The CDR3 nucleotides read TGTGCCTGGAGTGTACGGGACAACACTGAAGCTTTCTTT. Residues: CAWSVRDNTEAFF.

In nucleotides, the CDR3 is TGTGCCAGCAGCCGACCATCGGAATTTGCGGGAGTCGAGCAGTACTTC. It yields the protein CASSRPSEFAGVEQYF. V and J are TRBV5-6 and TRBJ2-7, with 7 bases identical to TRBD2. The germline V gene has CDR1 SGHDT and CDR2 YYEEEE. The CDR3 runs to 16 residues. V gave up 4 bases and J gave up 6 bases; unmatched junction bases: 16.

This chain connects TRBV7-9 to TRBJ2-7; TRBD1 matches at 12 bases. V was pared by 4 bases and J by 7 bases, with 11 bases of the junction left unmatched. Germline-derived CDR1 and CDR2 are SEHNR and FQNEAQ (reference sequence). This CDR3 region has 16 residues. CDR3 in amino acids: CASSSYTGTGGREQYF. Written as DNA, the CDR3 is TGTGCCAGCAGCTCCTATACCGGGACAGGGGGCCGGGAGCAGTACTTC.

The chain employs TRBV11-2 and TRBJ2-7; TRBD2 agrees at 8 bases. Germline V gene sequence: CDR1 SGHAT, CDR2 FQNNGV. The CDR3 is 14 residues long. V shed 3 bases, J shed 6 bases, and the junction held 7 bases outside the gene matches. The CDR3 DNA reads TGTGCCAGCAGCTTCTCCGGGACTAGACGCGAGCAGTACTTC. Amino acids: CASSFSGTRREQYF.

The chain carries TRBV9 and TRBJ2-6; D remains ambiguous. The CDR3 has 13 residues. V was clipped by 4 bases and J by 5 bases, with 7 bases between them. CDR1 is SGDLS, CDR2 YYNGEE, per germline. In DNA form, the CDR3 reads TGTGCCAGCAGCCCTCAGAGGGCCAACGTCCTGACTTTC. This codes for CASSPQRANVLTF. Drawing the rest from reference TRBV9 and TRBJ2-6, the complete variable domain is DSGVTQTPKHLITATGQRVTLRCSPRSGDLSVYWYQQSLDQGLQFLIQYYNGEERAKGNILERFSAQQFPDLHSELNLSSLELGDSALYFCASSPQRANVLTFGAGSRLTVL.

The J gene is TRBJ2-5, the V gene TRBV7-8; weak D call: TRBD2 (5 bases). CDR1 SGHVS and CDR2 FQNEAQ come from the germline V gene. Trimming cost V 2 bases and J 5 bases, with 15 bases left between them. This CDR3 is 15 amino acids long. Here the CDR3 DNA reads TGTGCCAGCAGCTTAAGCGAGGGCTACATGGAGACCCAGTACTTC. Protein product: CASSLSEGYMETQYF. Combining the CDR3 with reference TRBV7-8 and TRBJ2-5 gives the whole variable domain GAGVSQSPRYKVAKRGQDVALRCDPISGHVSLFWYQQALGQGPEFLTYFQNEAQLDKSGLPSDRFFAERPEGSVSTLKIQRTQQEDSAVYLCASSLSEGYMETQYFGPGTRLLVL.

V is TRBV5-1 and J is TRBJ1-1; no firm D call. CDR1 is SGHRS and CDR2 is YFSETQ in the germline V gene. Trimming left V 3 bases short and J 7 bases short, with 13 bases between. The CDR3 has 13 residues. Here the CDR3 reads CASSYREGGEAFF. The CDR3 DNA sequence: TGCGCCAGCAGCTATCGTGAGGGTGGTGAAGCTTTCTTT.

This chain uses TRBV6-6 with TRBJ2-1; 8 bases map to TRBD1. CDR3 size: 13 residues. CDR1 and CDR2 (germline): MNHNY, SVGAGI (reference sequence). V shed 6 bases, J shed 6 bases, and the junction held 4 bases outside the gene matches. The CDR3 DNA sequence: TGTGCCAGCAGCCAACAGGGGGGCAATGAGCAGTTCTTC. Translating it yields CASSQQGGNEQFF.

The chain employs TRBV5-3 and TRBJ2-5; D gene uncertain. TRBV5-3 is an ORF, with its function uncertain. V was clipped by 5 bases and J by 5 bases, with 19 bases between them. This CDR3 region has 15 residues. The CDR3 region is CARSIGSPAVETQYF. CDR3 bases: TGTGCCAGAAGTATTGGGTCGCCGGCGGTCGAGACCCAGTACTTC.

This chain links TRBV19 with TRBJ1-5; no definite D call. Germline lookup yields CDR1 LNHDA and CDR2 SQIVND (reference sequence). This CDR3 has 15 amino acids. V lost 5 bases and J lost 0, with 11 bases in between. CDR3 amino acids: CASSRPRDSNQPQHF. CDR3 DNA: TGTGCCAGTAGTCGACCCCGCGATAGCAATCAGCCCCAGCATTTT.

The chain has TRBV6-5 and TRBJ1-5, with D perhaps TRBD1 (5 bases). V shed 2 bases and J shed 4 bases, with 9 bases lying between them. This CDR3 spans 14 amino acids. Germline loops: CDR1 MNHEY, CDR2 SVGAGI. The CDR3 here is CASSYGRVNQPQHF. The CDR3 region has the DNA TGTGCCAGCAGTTACGGCAGGGTAAATCAGCCCCAGCATTTT.

The chain is built from TRBV5-6 and TRBJ2-5; D is undetermined. This CDR3 is built from 13 residues. V was trimmed by 7 bases and J by 5 bases, leaving 15 bases between them. The germline gives CDR1 SGHDT, CDR2 YYEEEE. This chain's CDR3 is CASHSLYGETQYF. The DNA of the CDR3 is TGTGCCAGCCACAGCTTATATGGTGAGACCCAGTACTTC.